This T cell receptor beta chain was captured by sequencing in a study of blood T cell repertoires in COVID-19. At the level of the study: COVID-19 samples, acute and convalescent, were from the United States, Italy and Spain. The analysed material was cDNA or gDNA that came from T cells, B-cell-depleted T cells, or PBMCs.

Per the authors' pipeline: Estimated nucleated cell counts came from reference gene primer amplification. Only in-frame clones appear in the TCRdb table, and some are missing; sequencing was by immunoSEQ multiplex PCR. That table supplies the V and J calls and clone size; D and trimming were determined from the DNA. The sample comprises 300,000 to 450,000 clones, 81% of which are singletons, and around 1% rests with the top ten. The clonotype originates from a human donor with acute or convalescent COVID-19. The donor label of this sample is uncertain. The sample consisted of peripheral blood.

The CDR3 spells CASSPNRGSGQGETQYF. CDR3 nucleotides: TGTGCCAGCAGCCCCAACAGGGGGTCAGGTCAGGGAGAGACCCAGTACTTC. This chain links TRBV2 with TRBJ2-5, with 8 positions matching TRBD1. V dropped 6 bases and J dropped 4; count of bases not matched to a gene: 16. The CDR3 runs 17 residues. Germline V lookup: CDR1 SNHLY, CDR2 FYNNEI.